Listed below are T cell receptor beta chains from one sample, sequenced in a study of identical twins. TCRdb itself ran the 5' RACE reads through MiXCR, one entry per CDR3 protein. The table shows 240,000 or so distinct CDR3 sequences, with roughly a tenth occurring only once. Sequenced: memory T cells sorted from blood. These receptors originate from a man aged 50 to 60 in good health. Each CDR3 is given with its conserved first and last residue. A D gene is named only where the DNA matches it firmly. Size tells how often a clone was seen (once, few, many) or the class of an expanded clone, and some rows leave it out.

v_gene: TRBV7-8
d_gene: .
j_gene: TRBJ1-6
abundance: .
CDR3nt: TGTGCCAGCAGCTTAGCGAGAACTTTAAATTCACCCCTCCACTTT
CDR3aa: CASSLARTLNSPLHF

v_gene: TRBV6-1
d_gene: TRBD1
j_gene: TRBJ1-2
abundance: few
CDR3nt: TGTGCCAGCAGTCGCCTTGGACAGGGGCGCAACTATGGCTACACCTTC
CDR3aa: CASSRLGQGRNYGYTF

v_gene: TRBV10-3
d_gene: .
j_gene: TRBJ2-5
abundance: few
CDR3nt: TGTGCCATCGGGGGAGATCGAACGGAGACCCAGTACTTC
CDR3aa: CAIGGDRTETQYF

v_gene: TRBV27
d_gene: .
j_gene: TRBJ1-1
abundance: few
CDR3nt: TGTGCCAGCAGTTTAAGCCGGTACACTGAAGCTTTCTTT
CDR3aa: CASSLSRYTEAFF

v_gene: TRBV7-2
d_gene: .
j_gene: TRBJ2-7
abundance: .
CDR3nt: TGTGCCAGCAGCCAGGGCCCGTCCTACGAGCAGTACTTC
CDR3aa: CASSQGPSYEQYF

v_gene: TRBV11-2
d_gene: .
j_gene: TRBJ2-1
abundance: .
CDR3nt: TGTGCCAGCAGCTTGTCCCGCAACTCGAATGAGCAGTTCTTC
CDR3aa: CASSLSRNSNEQFF

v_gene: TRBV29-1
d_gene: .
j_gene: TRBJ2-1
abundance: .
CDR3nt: TGCAGCGTTAGCCATAGGGATGAGCAGTTCTTC
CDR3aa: CSVSHRDEQFF

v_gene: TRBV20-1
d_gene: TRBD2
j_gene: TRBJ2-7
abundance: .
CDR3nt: TGCAGTGCTAGAGGGCTAGCGGGAGGGTACGAGCAGTACTTC
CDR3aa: CSARGLAGGYEQYF

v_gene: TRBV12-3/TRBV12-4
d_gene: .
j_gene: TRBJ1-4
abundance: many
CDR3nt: TGTGCCAGCAAGGAGGCAGGGCCGAGAGAAAAACTGTTTTTT
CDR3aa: CASKEAGPREKLFF

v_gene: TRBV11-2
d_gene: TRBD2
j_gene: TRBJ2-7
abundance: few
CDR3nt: TGTGCCAGCAGCCCAGGGACTAGCGGGACGGGGGATCGGTACGAGCAGTACTTC
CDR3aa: CASSPGTSGTGDRYEQYF

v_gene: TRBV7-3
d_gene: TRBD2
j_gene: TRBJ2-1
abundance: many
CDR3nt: TGTGCCAGCAGCCCGGAGACTAGCGGGACTGGTGAGCAGTTCTTC
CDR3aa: CASSPETSGTGEQFF

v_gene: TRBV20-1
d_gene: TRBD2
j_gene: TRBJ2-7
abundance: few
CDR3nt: TGCAGTGCTAGACCCACCACCAGCGGGAGTGAAGAGCAGTACTTC
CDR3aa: CSARPTTSGSEEQYF

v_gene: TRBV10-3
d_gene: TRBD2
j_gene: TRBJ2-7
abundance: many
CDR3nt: TGTGCCATCAGTGAGTCAAAGGGACTAGCGATCTACGAGCAGTACTTC
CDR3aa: CAISESKGLAIYEQYF

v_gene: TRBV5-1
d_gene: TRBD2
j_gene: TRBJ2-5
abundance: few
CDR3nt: TGCGCCAGCAGAAGGCTAGCGGGGAACCAAGAGACCCAGTACTTC
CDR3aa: CASRRLAGNQETQYF

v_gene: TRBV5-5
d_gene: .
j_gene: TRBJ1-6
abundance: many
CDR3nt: TGTGCCAGCAGCTTGGACGCGTTCTCCTATAATTCACCCCTCCACTTT
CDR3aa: CASSLDAFSYNSPLHF

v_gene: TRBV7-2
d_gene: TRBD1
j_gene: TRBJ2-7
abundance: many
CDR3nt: TGTGCCAGCAGCCTACAAGAGGGACAGGGAAGTCGGCAGTACTTC
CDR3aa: CASSLQEGQGSRQYF

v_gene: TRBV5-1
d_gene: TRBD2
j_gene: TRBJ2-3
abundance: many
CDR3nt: TGCGCCAGCACCCGGGCGTCTAGCGGCGGAGATACGCAGTATTTT
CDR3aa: CASTRASSGGDTQYF

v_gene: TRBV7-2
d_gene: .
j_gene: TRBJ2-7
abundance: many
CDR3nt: TGTGCCAGCAGCTTAGCTTCCGGTGGGTTCTACGAGCAGTACTTC
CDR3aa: CASSLASGGFYEQYF

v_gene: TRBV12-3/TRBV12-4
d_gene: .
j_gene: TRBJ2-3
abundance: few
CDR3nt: TGTGCCAGCAGTTTCGGGGGATTGGGAGATACGCAGTATTTT
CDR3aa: CASSFGGLGDTQYF

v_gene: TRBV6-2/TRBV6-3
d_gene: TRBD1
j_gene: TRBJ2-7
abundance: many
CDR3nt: TGTGCCAGCAGTGTGGGGACAGGGGGCGACGAGCAGTACTTC
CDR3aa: CASSVGTGGDEQYF

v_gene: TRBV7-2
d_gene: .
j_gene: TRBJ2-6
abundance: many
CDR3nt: TGTGCCAGCAGCTTTCAGGGCCACTCTGGGGCCAACGTCCTGACTTTC
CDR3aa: CASSFQGHSGANVLTF

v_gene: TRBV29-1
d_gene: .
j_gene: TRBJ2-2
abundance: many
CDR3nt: TGCGGGGTTAGGGCCAGGAACACCGGGGAGCTGTTTTTT
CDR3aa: CGVRARNTGELFF

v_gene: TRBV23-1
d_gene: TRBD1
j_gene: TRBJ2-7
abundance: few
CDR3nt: TGCGCCAGCAGGCGTACCGGGACAGGCTCCTACGAGCAGTACTTC
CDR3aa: CASRRTGTGSYEQYF

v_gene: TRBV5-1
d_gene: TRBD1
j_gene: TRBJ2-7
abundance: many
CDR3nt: TGCGCCAGCAGCTTGGGAGGGACAGAAGGCTACGAGCAGTACTTC
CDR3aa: CASSLGGTEGYEQYF

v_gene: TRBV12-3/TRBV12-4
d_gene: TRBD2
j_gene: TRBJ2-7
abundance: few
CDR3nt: TGTGCCAGCAGGGGGGGTAGCGGGGTCGGCGAGCAGTACTTC
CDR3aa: CASRGGSGVGEQYF

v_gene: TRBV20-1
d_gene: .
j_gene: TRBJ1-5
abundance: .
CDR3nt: TGCAGTGCCAGTCGGACTGATCAGCCCCAGCATTTT
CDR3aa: CSASRTDQPQHF

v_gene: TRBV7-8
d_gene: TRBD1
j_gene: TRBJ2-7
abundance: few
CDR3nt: TGTGCCAGCAGCTCAGAGGGGGCCCCCCTGTACTTC
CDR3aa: CASSSEGAPLYF

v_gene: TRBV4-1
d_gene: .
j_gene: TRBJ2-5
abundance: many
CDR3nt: TGCGCCAGCAGCCAAGAACAACTAGGGACCCAGTACTTC
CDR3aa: CASSQEQLGTQYF

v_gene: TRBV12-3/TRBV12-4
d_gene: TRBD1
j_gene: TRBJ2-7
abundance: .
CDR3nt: TGTGCCAGCAGTGACTTTGGGACAGGATCCTACGAGCAGTACTTC
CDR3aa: CASSDFGTGSYEQYF

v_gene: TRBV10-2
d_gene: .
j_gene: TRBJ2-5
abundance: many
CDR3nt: TGCGCCAGCAGAGAGAGGGCCCTAACACAAGAGACCCAGTACTTC
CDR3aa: CASRERALTQETQYF

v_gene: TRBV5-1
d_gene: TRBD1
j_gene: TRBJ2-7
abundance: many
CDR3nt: TGCGCCAGCAGCTTCGATGGACAGGCCTCCTACGAGCAGTACTTC
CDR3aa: CASSFDGQASYEQYF

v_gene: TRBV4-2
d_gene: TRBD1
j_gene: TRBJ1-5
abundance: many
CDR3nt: TGTGCCAGCAGCCGGCAGGGGGGGACAGGGGGATTTGGGCCCCAGCATTTT
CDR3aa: CASSRQGGTGGFGPQHF

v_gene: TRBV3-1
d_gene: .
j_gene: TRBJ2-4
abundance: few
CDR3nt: TGTGCCAGCTCCCCCCGGGGGGCCAAAAACATTCAGTACTTC
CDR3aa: CASSPRGAKNIQYF

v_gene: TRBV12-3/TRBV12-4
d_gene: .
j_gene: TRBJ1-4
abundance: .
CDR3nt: TGTGCCTCTTCCAGGATAGGGGGTGAAAAACTGTTTTTT
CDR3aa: CASSRIGGEKLFF

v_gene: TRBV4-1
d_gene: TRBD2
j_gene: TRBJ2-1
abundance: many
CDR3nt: TGCGCCAGCAGCCAGGGTCTCGTAGCGGGTCGGAGCTCCTACAATGAGCAGTTCTTC
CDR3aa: CASSQGLVAGRSSYNEQFF

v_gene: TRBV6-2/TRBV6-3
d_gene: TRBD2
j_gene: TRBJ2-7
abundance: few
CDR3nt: TGTGCCAGCACTCAGGGAGGGATGCAGTACTTC
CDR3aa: CASTQGGMQYF

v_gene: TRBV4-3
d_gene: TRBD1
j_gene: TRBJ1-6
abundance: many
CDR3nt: TGCGCCAGCAGCCAAGTGGGACAGGGAGTTTCACCCCTCCACTTT
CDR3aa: CASSQVGQGVSPLHF

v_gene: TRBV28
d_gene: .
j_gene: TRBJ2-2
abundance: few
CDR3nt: TGTGCCAGCAGTTTGGGGAGGGACACACTCAACGCGAACACCGGGGAGCTGTTTTTT
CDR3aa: CASSLGRDTLNANTGELFF

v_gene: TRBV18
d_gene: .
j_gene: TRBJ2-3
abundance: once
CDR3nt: TGTGCCAGCTCAGCGGATAGAGATACACCGCAGTATTTT
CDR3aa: CASSADRDTPQYF

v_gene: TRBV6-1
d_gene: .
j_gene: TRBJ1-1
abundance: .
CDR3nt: TGTGCCAGCAGGGGGGTGGGGAACACTGAAGCTTTCTTT
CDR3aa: CASRGVGNTEAFF

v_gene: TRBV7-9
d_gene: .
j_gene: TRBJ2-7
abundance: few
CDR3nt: TGTGCCAGCAGCCGCGACAGAATCGGGGCCTACGAGCAGTACTTC
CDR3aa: CASSRDRIGAYEQYF

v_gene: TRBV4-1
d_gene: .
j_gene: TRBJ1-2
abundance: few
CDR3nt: TGCGCCAGCAGCCAAGTGGCAGGGGCAGGTGGCTACACCTTC
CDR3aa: CASSQVAGAGGYTF

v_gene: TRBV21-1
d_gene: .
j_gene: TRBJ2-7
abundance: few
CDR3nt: TGTGCCAGCAGCGGGAGACTAGCGTCCGAGCAGTACTTC
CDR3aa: CASSGRLASEQYF

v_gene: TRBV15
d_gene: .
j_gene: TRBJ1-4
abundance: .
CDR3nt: TGTGCCACCAGCAGAGAAGGGAGGGCTAATGAAAAACTGTTTTTT
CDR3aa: CATSREGRANEKLFF

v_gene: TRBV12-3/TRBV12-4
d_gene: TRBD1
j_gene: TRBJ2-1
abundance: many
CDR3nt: TGTGCCAGCAGTCCCGGGACAGACAATTTCAATGAGCAGTTCTTC
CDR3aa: CASSPGTDNFNEQFF

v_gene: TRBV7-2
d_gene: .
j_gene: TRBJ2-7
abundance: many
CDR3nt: TGTGCCAGCAGCCCTATGGCCAAGGGCCTCTACGAGCAGTACTTC
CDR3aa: CASSPMAKGLYEQYF

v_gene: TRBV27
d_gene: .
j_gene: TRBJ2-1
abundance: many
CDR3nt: TGTGCCAGCAGTTCCCAGCTAGGCAATGAGCAGTTCTTC
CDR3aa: CASSSQLGNEQFF

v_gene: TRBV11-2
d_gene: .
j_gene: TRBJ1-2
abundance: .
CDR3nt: TGTGCCAGCAGCCCCGGACAGTATGGCTACACCTTC
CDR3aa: CASSPGQYGYTF

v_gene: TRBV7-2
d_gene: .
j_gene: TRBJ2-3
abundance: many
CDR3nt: TGTGCCAGCAGCTTGGGCCGATCCTTAGATACGCAGTATTTT
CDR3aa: CASSLGRSLDTQYF

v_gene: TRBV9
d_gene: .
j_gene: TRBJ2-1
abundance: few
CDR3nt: TGTGCCAGCGGCGAGACCAGCTCCTACAATGAGCAGTTCTTC
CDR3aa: CASGETSSYNEQFF

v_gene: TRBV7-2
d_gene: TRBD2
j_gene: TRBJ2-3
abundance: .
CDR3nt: TGTGCCAGCAGCTCAAGGGAACTAGCGGGGGGGTTAGATACGCAGTATTTT
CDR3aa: CASSSRELAGGLDTQYF

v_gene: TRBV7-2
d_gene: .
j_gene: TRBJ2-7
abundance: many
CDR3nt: TGTGCCAGCAGCTTAGGACCCCAGGGGCGCACCTACGAGCAGTACTTC
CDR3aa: CASSLGPQGRTYEQYF

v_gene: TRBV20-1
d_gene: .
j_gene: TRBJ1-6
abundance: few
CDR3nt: TGCAGTGTCCCTTCGGACAGCTCCTATAATTCACCCCTCCACTTT
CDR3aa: CSVPSDSSYNSPLHF

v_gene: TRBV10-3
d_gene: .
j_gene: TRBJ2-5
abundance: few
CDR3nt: TGTGCCATTAACCGACAGGCTGGAGAGACCCAGTACTTC
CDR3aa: CAINRQAGETQYF

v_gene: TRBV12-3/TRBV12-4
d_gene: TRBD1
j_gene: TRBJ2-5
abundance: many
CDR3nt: TGTGCCAGCAACAGTCGGGACAGACTAGAGACCCAGTACTTC
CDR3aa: CASNSRDRLETQYF

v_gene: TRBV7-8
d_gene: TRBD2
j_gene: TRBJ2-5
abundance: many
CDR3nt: TGTGCCAGCAGCTCCCTAGTAAGGCGACTAGCGGGAGGGAAAGAGACCCAGTACTTC
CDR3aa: CASSSLVRRLAGGKETQYF